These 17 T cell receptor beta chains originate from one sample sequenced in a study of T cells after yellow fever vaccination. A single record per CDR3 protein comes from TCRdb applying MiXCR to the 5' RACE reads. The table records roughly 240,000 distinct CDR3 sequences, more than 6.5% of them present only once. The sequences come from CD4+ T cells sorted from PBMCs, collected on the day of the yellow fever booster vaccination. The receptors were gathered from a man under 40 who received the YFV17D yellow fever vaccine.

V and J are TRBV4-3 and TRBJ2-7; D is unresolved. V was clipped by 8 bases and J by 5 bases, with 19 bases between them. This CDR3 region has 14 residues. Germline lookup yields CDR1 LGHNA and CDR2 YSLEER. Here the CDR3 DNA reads TGCGCCAGCTCGTACGACCAGACCGGCGACGAGCAGTACTTC. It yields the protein CASSYDQTGDEQYF.

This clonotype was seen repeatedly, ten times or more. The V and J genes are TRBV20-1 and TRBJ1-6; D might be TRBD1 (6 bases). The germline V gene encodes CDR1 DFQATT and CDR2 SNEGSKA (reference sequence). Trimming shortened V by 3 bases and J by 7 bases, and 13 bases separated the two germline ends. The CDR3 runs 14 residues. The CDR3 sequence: CSASGGPGNSPLHF. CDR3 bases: TGCAGTGCTAGCGGGGGCCCAGGGAATTCACCCCTCCACTTT.

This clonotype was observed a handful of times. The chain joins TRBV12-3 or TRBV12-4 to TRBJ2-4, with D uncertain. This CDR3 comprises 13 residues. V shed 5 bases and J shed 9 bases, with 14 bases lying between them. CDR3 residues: CASSTGSPGIQYF. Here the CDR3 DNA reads TGTGCCAGCAGTACGGGCTCCCCGGGCATTCAGTACTTC.

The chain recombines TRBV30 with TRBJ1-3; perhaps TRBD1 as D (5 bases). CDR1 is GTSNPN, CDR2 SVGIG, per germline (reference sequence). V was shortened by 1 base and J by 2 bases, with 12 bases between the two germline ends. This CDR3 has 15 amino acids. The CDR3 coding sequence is TGTGCCTGGAGTGGAAGGGGCTTAGCTGGAAACACCATATATTTT. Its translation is CAWSGRGLAGNTIYF.

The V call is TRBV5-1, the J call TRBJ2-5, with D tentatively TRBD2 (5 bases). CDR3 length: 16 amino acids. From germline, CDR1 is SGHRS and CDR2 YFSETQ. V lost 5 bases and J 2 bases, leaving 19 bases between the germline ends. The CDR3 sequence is CASSSIPSGRQETQYF. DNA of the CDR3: TGCGCCAGCAGTTCCATCCCCTCGGGGAGACAAGAGACCCAGTACTTC.

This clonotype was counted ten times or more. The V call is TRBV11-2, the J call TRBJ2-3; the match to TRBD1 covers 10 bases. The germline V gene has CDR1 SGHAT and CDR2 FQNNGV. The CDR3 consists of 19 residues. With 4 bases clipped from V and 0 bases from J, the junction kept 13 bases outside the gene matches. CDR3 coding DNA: TGTGCCAGCAGCTCCGCTCCGGGACAGGGGCTTCCTAGCACAGATACGCAGTATTTT. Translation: CASSSAPGQGLPSTDTQYF.

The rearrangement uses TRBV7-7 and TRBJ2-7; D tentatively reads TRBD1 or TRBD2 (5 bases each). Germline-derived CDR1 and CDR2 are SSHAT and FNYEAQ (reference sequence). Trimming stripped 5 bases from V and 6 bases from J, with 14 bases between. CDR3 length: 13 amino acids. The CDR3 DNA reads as TGTGCCAGCAGCCCAGCCCGGGGCTTCGAGCAGTACTTC. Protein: CASSPARGFEQYF. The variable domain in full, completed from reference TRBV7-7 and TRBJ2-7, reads GAGVSQSPRYKVTKRGQDVTLRCDPISSHATLYWYQQALGQGPEFLTYFNYEAQPDKSGLPSDRFSAERPEGSISTLTIQRTEQRDSAMYRCASSPARGFEQYFGPGTRLTVT.

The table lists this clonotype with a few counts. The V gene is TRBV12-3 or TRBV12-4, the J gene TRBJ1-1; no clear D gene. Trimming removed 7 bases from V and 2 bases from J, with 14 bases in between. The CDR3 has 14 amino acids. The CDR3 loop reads CASTPRLGNTEAFF. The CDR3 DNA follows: TGTGCCAGCACCCCGCGGCTGGGTAACACTGAAGCTTTCTTT.

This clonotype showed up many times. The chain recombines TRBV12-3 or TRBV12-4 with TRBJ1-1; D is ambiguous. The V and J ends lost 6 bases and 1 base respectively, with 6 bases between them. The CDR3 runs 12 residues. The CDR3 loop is CASRRGNTEAFF. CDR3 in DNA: TGTGCCAGCAGGAGAGGGAACACTGAAGCTTTCTTT.

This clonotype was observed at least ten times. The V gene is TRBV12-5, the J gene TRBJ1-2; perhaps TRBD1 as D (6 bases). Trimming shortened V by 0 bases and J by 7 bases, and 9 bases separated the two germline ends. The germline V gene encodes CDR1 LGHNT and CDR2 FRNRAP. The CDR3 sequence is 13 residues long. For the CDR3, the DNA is TGTGCTAGTGGTTTGGTGGGCAGGGGTGGCTACACCTTC. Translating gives CASGLVGRGGYTF.

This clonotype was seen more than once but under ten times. The chain's CDR3 is CASMEGLGYTF. CDR3 coding DNA: TGTGCCAGCATGGAGGGTTTAGGCTACACCTTC. The rearrangement uses TRBV2 and TRBJ1-2; no definite D call. V gave up 7 bases and J gave up 8 bases, with 11 bases separating them. CDR3 length: 11 residues. Germline CDR1 reads SNHLY; CDR2 reads FYNNEI.

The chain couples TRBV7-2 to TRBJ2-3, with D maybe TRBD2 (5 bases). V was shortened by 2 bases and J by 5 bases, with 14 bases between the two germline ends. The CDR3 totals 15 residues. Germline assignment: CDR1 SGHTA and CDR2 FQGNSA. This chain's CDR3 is CASSLKILGQDTQYF. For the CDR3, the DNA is TGTGCCAGCAGCTTAAAAATACTAGGGCAAGATACGCAGTATTTT.

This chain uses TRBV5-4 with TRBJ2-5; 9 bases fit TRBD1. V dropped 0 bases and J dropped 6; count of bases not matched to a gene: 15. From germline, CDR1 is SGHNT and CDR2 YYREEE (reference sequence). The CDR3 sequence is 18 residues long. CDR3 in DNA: TGTGCCAGCAGCTTGGTTGATGCGGGACAGGGCTCTCGAAAGACCCAGTACTTC. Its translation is CASSLVDAGQGSRKTQYF.

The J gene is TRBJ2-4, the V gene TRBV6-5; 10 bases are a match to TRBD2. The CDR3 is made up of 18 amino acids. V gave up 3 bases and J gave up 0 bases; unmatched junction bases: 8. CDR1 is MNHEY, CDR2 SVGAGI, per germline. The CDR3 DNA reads TGTGCCAGCAGTTATTTAGCGGGAGGCCCCTCAGCCAAAAACATTCAGTACTTC. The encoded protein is CASSYLAGGPSAKNIQYF.

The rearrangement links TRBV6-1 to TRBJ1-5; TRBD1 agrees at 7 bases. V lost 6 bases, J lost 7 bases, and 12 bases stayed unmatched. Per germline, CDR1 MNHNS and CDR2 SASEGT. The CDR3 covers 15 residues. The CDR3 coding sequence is TGTGCCAGCAGACGAAGTGAGGGGGCGTACCAGCCCCAGCATTTT. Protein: CASRRSEGAYQPQHF.

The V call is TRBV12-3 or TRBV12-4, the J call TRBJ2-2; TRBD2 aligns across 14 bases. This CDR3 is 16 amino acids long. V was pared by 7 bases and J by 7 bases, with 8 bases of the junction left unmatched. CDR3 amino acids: CASIAGTSGSIGELFF. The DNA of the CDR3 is TGTGCCAGCATTGCCGGGACTAGCGGGAGTATCGGGGAGCTGTTTTTT.

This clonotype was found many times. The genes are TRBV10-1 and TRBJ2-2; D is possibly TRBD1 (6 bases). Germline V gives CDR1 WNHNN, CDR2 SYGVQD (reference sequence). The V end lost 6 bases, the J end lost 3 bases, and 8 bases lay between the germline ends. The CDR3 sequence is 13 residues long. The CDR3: CASRQGDTGELFF. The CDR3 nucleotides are TGCGCCAGCAGACAGGGAGACACCGGGGAGCTGTTTTTT.